The present TCR beta chain was sequenced within a study of shared clonotypes between healthy human individuals. Study results and limitations: Genetic and exposure-history diversity was limited by the small donor number. The study found lower generation probabilities in non-shared clonotypes than in those shared by all four donors.

A deep-level run was used for the assay. Evenly divided among several immunoSEQ plates was the genomic DNA of each subset. Clones were sequenced by immunoSEQ multiplex PCR, and TCRdb holds only the in-frame ones, with some missing. The data contain 950,000 to 1,100,000 clones, 75% to 80% of them seen just once; the ten biggest clones take up 0.55% to 0.7%. The V end lost 3 bases, the J end lost 4 bases, and 10 bases lay between the germline ends. CDR3 length: 14 amino acids. Germline loops: CDR1 LGHNA, CDR2 YSLEER. Details on this clone: Its antigen is not identified.

The genes are TRBV4-3 and TRBJ2-1, with no clear D. The source of this sequence is a man in his late teens or twenties in good health. Some clones in this sample may be carry-over from other donors' samples. What was sequenced was memory CD4+ T cells from PBMCs. The sample's subset: CD45RA-negative fraction. The CDR3 is CASSQPGRYNEQFF. CDR3 coding DNA: TGCGCCAGCAGCCAGCCAGGACGATACAATGAGCAGTTCTTC.